Listed below are T cell receptor beta chains from one sample, sequenced in a study of identical twins. MiXCR, run by TCRdb on the 5' RACE reads, gives a single entry per CDR3 protein. The repertoire holds 400,000 to 600,000 distinct CDR3 sequences, with under 25% as singletons. This same sample was also part of a study on yellow fever vaccine responses in identical twins.

The specimen was CD4+ T cells sorted from blood. The receptors were sampled from a woman aged 18-29 years in good health. Each CDR3 is given with its conserved first and last residue.

V gene: TRBV4-2; J gene: TRBJ2-2; CDR3 protein: CASSRERDLTGELFF
V gene: TRBV20-1; J gene: TRBJ2-7; CDR3 protein: CSASRPSGSGYEQYF
V gene: TRBV15; J gene: TRBJ1-1; CDR3 protein: CATSRDASRGTTEAFF
V gene: TRBV2; J gene: TRBJ2-1; CDR3 protein: CASSVRPNEQFF
V gene: TRBV12-3/TRBV12-4; J gene: TRBJ2-2; CDR3 protein: CASNTRTGTTNTGELFF
V gene: TRBV2; J gene: TRBJ2-7; CDR3 protein: CATRVNRAYEQYF
V gene: TRBV27; J gene: TRBJ2-5; CDR3 protein: CASGGGRETQYF
V gene: TRBV29-1; J gene: TRBJ2-7; CDR3 protein: CSVGGGGSSYEQYF
V gene: TRBV5-1; J gene: TRBJ2-1; CDR3 protein: CASRVTSGTYNEQFF
V gene: TRBV15; J gene: TRBJ2-5; CDR3 protein: CATSRGDGETQYF
V gene: TRBV20-1; J gene: TRBJ2-1; CDR3 protein: CSANPWNDEQFF
V gene: TRBV7-2; J gene: TRBJ1-5; CDR3 protein: CASSFKGSNQPQHF
V gene: TRBV12-3/TRBV12-4; J gene: TRBJ2-7; CDR3 protein: CASKASGSYEQYF
V gene: TRBV20-1; J gene: TRBJ2-3; CDR3 protein: CSADSGRAADTQYF
V gene: TRBV6-1; J gene: TRBJ2-1; CDR3 protein: CASSENVVYEQFF
V gene: TRBV7-9; J gene: TRBJ2-1; CDR3 protein: CASSLVRGGAYNEQFF
V gene: TRBV2; J gene: TRBJ2-3; CDR3 protein: CASNSGRDFTQYF
V gene: TRBV29-1; J gene: TRBJ2-6; CDR3 protein: CSVESGGANVLTF
V gene: TRBV5-1; J gene: TRBJ2-2; CDR3 protein: CASSIGQGNTGELFF
V gene: TRBV20-1; J gene: TRBJ2-3; CDR3 protein: CSARGFGTPNTDTQYF
V gene: TRBV20-1; J gene: TRBJ1-4; CDR3 protein: CSATLKGLPNEKLFF
V gene: TRBV12-3/TRBV12-4; J gene: TRBJ2-3; CDR3 protein: CASRVTSGAYTQYF
V gene: TRBV3-1; J gene: TRBJ2-1; CDR3 protein: CASSFGTPYNEQFF
V gene: TRBV12-3/TRBV12-4; J gene: TRBJ2-7; CDR3 protein: CASSFYYEQYF
V gene: TRBV11-2; J gene: TRBJ1-6; CDR3 protein: CASSLKGQDNSPLHF
V gene: TRBV11-2; J gene: TRBJ2-2; CDR3 protein: CASSYQGGTGELFF
V gene: TRBV20-1; J gene: TRBJ2-7; CDR3 protein: CSATRAGVYEQYF
V gene: TRBV5-1; J gene: TRBJ2-4; CDR3 protein: CASSLEPRGENIQYF
V gene: TRBV20-1; J gene: TRBJ2-6; CDR3 protein: CSAVPGANVLTF
V gene: TRBV6-2/TRBV6-3; J gene: TRBJ2-3; CDR3 protein: CASSYWGLATDTQYF
V gene: TRBV12-3/TRBV12-4; J gene: TRBJ2-7; CDR3 protein: CASSPAGSAYEQYF
V gene: TRBV12-3/TRBV12-4; J gene: TRBJ2-4; CDR3 protein: CASRKGMNIQYF
V gene: TRBV2; J gene: TRBJ1-5; CDR3 protein: CAISPGTGYSNQPQHF
V gene: TRBV5-1; J gene: TRBJ2-2; CDR3 protein: CASSVGRTGGSGELFF
V gene: TRBV3-1; J gene: TRBJ1-1; CDR3 protein: CASSQYTSRDTEAFF
V gene: TRBV20-1; J gene: TRBJ2-3; CDR3 protein: CSAGLRDTQYF
V gene: TRBV24-1; J gene: TRBJ2-7; CDR3 protein: CATSLDRFPYEQYF
V gene: TRBV6-1; J gene: TRBJ2-2; CDR3 protein: CASSEDTLAANTGELFF
V gene: TRBV7-3; J gene: TRBJ2-1; CDR3 protein: CASSSGLAGVRYNEQFF
V gene: TRBV29-1; J gene: TRBJ2-2; CDR3 protein: CSASANTGELFF
V gene: TRBV28; J gene: TRBJ2-5; CDR3 protein: CASSLPGRQQETQYF
V gene: TRBV20-1; J gene: TRBJ2-1; CDR3 protein: CSASPVLNEQFF
V gene: TRBV6-1; J gene: TRBJ1-1; CDR3 protein: CASSEEGYTEAFF
V gene: TRBV5-4; J gene: TRBJ2-1; CDR3 protein: CASRQDNIAGNYNEQFF
V gene: TRBV24-1; J gene: TRBJ2-3; CDR3 protein: CATSDQDRGQSQNTQYF